This note documents a single T cell receptor (beta chain) sequence. This entry comes from a study of blood T cell repertoires in COVID-19. Overall study context: Sources were T cells, B-cell-depleted T cells, or PBMCs; the material itself was cDNA or gDNA.

Participants reported their clinical history, and cohort assignment relied on those reports. During the 2 weeks before they entered the study, exposed participants had met someone with a PCR-confirmed or clinician-diagnosed COVID-19 case. Assay: immunoSEQ multiplex PCR; the TCRdb copy retains only in-frame clones and omits some. The sample shows some 150,000 clones, less than 90% of them seen only once. The sequence was collected from a woman aged 45-60 years who had been exposed to COVID-19. Sample: PBMCs or T cells enriched from blood (not recorded which).

CDR3 nucleotides: TGCGCCAGCAGCTTGTTCGTGAACACTGAAGCTTTCTTT. Translating it yields CASSLFVNTEAFF. The chain uses TRBV5-1 and TRBJ1-1, with D uncertain. The CDR3 totals 13 residues. The ends were cut back, 1 base at V and 0 bases at J, with 4 bases in the middle. Germline CDR1 reads SGHRS; CDR2 reads YFSETQ. The full variable domain, with the rest looked up from reference TRBV5-1 and TRBJ1-1, is KAGVTQTPRYLIKTRGQQVTLSCSPISGHRSVSWYQQTPGQGLQFLFEYFSETQRNKGNFPGRFSGRQFSNSRSEMNVSTLELGDSALYLCASSLFVNTEAFFGQGTRLTVV.